This is a list of T cell receptor beta chains from one sample in a study of blood T cell repertoires in COVID-19. Assay used: immunoSEQ multiplex PCR; TCRdb lists only in-frame clones, some missing. The data contain about 180,000 clones, 80% to 90% of them singletons. Sequencing used PBMCs or T cells enriched from blood (not recorded which). The source is a man aged 50 to 60 who had recovered from COVID-19. Both conserved end residues are part of each CDR3. The D gene is left open where the match is weak. Size tells how often a clone was seen (once, few, many) or the class of an expanded clone, and some rows leave it out.

>.|TRBV25-1|TRBJ1-4|TRBD1
TGTGCCAGCAGTGCGACAGGGGGTAATGAAAAACTGTTTTTT
CASSATGGNEKLFF
>.|TRBV9|TRBJ1-2|TRBD1
TGTGCCAGCAGCGTAGGGACAGGATACTATGGCTACACCTTC
CASSVGTGYYGYTF
>few|TRBV11-3|TRBJ2-2|.
TGTGCCAGCAGCCCGAGTGGGACACCTAACACCGGGGAGCTGTTTTTT
CASSPSGTPNTGELFF
>.|TRBV30|TRBJ2-1|.
TGTGCCTGGAGTGTGGGACTTGACAATGAGCAGTTCTTC
CAWSVGLDNEQFF
>.|TRBV6-2/TRBV6-3|TRBJ1-1|.
TGTGCCATCAGTTACCAAGGCCAGGGGATGAACACTGAAGCTTTCTTT
CAISYQGQGMNTEAFF
>.|TRBV11-2|TRBJ1-1|.
TGTGCCAGCAGCTCCGCCCTAAGGACAGTCCTACCGGTGAACACTGAAGCTTTCTTT
CASSSALRTVLPVNTEAFF
>.|TRBV3-1/TRBV3-2|TRBJ2-2|TRBD1
TGTGCCAGCAGCCAGACAGGGGGCATGGTCGGGGAGCTGTTTTTT
CASSQTGGMVGELFF
>.|TRBV30|TRBJ1-6|.
TGTGCCTGGAGTGTACTTCAAGGGGATTCACCCCTCCACTTT
CAWSVLQGDSPLHF
>.|TRBV6-5|TRBJ2-3|.
TGTGCCAGCAGTTACTCTCGACAGCGCACAGATACGCAGTATTTT
CASSYSRQRTDTQYF
>.|TRBV19|TRBJ1-2|.
TGTGCCAGTAGTATGGGAGGGTATGGCTACACCTTC
CASSMGGYGYTF
>few|TRBV5-1|TRBJ1-2|.
TGCGCCAGCAGCTCCGGGGCAGCCCTCGGGGGTGGCTACACCTTC
CASSSGAALGGGYTF
>.|TRBV30|TRBJ2-6|.
TGTGCCTGGGACAGGTACGGGGCCAACGTCCTGACTTTC
CAWDRYGANVLTF
>few|TRBV2|TRBJ2-3|.
TGTGCCAGCAGGGAGGGGGGGCCCACAGATACGCAGTATTTT
CASREGGPTDTQYF
>few|TRBV10-3|TRBJ1-1|.
TGTGCCATCAGTGAGTCTACAGTGAACACTGAAGCTTTCTTT
CAISESTVNTEAFF
>.|TRBV7-8|TRBJ2-1|TRBD2
TGTGCCAGCAGCTTAGGGGGGGGGAATTCCTACAATGAGCAGTTCTTC
CASSLGGGNSYNEQFF
>.|TRBV29-1|TRBJ1-1|.
TGCAGCGTTGCGACAGGTCCTTATGAGGCTTTCTTT
CSVATGPYEAFF
>many|TRBV2|TRBJ2-1|TRBD2
TGTGCCAGCAGTGAAGCGGGCGGGGGGGCTTATGAGCAGTTCTTC
CASSEAGGGAYEQFF
>.|TRBV18|TRBJ1-3|.
TGTGCCAGCTCACCAAAGGGGCCTCATCTTGGGACTGGAAACACCATATATTTT
CASSPKGPHLGTGNTIYF
>.|TRBV19|TRBJ1-2|TRBD1
TGTGCCAGTAGTATAATTGACAGGGATCAACTCGGCTACACCTTC
CASSIIDRDQLGYTF
>few|TRBV5-1|TRBJ1-1|.
TGCGCCAGCAGCCCGGACTTTCCGACTTACCTGAACACTGAAGCTTTCTTT
CASSPDFPTYLNTEAFF